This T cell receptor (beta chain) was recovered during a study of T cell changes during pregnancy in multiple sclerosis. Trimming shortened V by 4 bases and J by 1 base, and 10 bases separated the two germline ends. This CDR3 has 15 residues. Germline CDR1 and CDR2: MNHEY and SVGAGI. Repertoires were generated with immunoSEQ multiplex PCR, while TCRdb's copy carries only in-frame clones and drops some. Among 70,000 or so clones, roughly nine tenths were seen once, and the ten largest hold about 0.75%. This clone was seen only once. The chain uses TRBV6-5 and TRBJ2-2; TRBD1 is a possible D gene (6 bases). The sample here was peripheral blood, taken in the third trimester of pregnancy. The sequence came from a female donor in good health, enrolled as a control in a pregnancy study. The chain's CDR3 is CASSSTTGNTGELFF. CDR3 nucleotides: TGTGCCAGCAGTTCCACGACAGGGAACACCGGGGAGCTGTTTTTT.